A selection of T cell receptor beta chains follows, all from one sample in a study of T cells in Graves' hyperthyroidism and ophthalmopathy. MiXCR, applied by TCRdb to the multiplex PCR reads, yields one record per CDR3 protein. The sample records some 570,000 distinct CDR3 sequences, about 15% being singletons. The sequenced material came from blood. The receptors come from a young woman with Graves' ophthalmopathy. CDR3s include the opening cysteine and the closing phenylalanine or tryptophan. The D gene is left open where the match is weak.

CAPSGGVRGGALEQYF	TRBJ2-7	TRBD2	TRBV28
CASSLFGLPGNNEQFF	TRBJ2-1	NA	TRBV11-2
CASSGDRGTNYGYTF	TRBJ1-2	TRBD1	TRBV9
CASSPGTGIGTEAFF	TRBJ1-1	TRBD1	TRBV18
CASSLAGVPSGDTQYF	TRBJ2-3	TRBD2	TRBV9
CASREETGDTEAFF	TRBJ1-1	NA	TRBV27
CASSSTYDPFVF	TRBJ2-1	NA	TRBV6-2/TRBV6-3
CASNTGQGGHEQYF	TRBJ2-7	TRBD1	TRBV19
CAWSVGNRGVQPQHF	TRBJ1-5	TRBD1	TRBV30
CASSDGGGNTEAFF	TRBJ1-1	NA	TRBV13
CASRPFEYNEQFF	TRBJ2-1	NA	TRBV28
CSAKDSMNTEAFF	TRBJ1-1	NA	TRBV20-1
CSAGDRGTEAFF	TRBJ1-1	TRBD1	TRBV20-1
CASSESSGTFYEQYF	TRBJ2-7	NA	TRBV2
CASSFRRADNSPLHF	TRBJ1-6	NA	TRBV12-3/TRBV12-4
CASSFRGADTQYF	TRBJ2-3	NA	TRBV11-2
CASRRDISTEAFF	TRBJ1-1	NA	TRBV6-1
CATSQGFGEKLFF	TRBJ1-4	NA	TRBV6-1
CASSFSALAREQFF	TRBJ2-1	NA	TRBV28
CASSLYGRSDEQYF	TRBJ2-7	NA	TRBV28
CASSLALAGGPEGDTQYF	TRBJ2-3	TRBD2	TRBV7-2
CASSLSQGSNQPQHF	TRBJ1-5	NA	TRBV28
CASSFGGTDQETQYF	TRBJ2-5	TRBD2	TRBV5-1
CASSPGVAEYNEQFF	TRBJ2-1	NA	TRBV6-2/TRBV6-3
CASSQVSAFDYEQYF	TRBJ2-7	NA	TRBV3-1
CASSEPGQGANEQFF	TRBJ2-1	TRBD1	TRBV4-1
CSATSAGGETFQETQYF	TRBJ2-5	NA	TRBV20-1
CASRWGTGTAYEQYF	TRBJ2-7	TRBD1	TRBV5-1
CASSSVPGLQSGPPEELFF	TRBJ2-2	NA	TRBV28